The clone carrying this T cell receptor beta chain appeared a single time. These data originate in a study of identical twins. One entry per CDR3 protein, called by TCRdb with MiXCR from the 5' RACE reads. The top ten clones hold roughly 0.3% of a sample with 1.5 million or so distinct CDR3 sequences, under 35% of them seen once. The sample comprised cord blood. The clonotype originates from a newborn girl in good health.

CDR3 loop: CASSSAGQFSGNTIYF. The CDR3 DNA reads TGTGCCAGCAGCTCGGCGGGTCAGTTCTCTGGAAACACCATATATTTT. The chain joins TRBV5-5 to TRBJ1-3, with no clear D. Trimming pared 3 bases from V and 0 bases from J, leaving 13 bases between. Germline CDR1 and CDR2: SGHKS and YYEKEE (reference sequence). This CDR3 comprises 16 residues.